The 27 T cell receptor beta chains listed next were all sequenced from one sample in a study of blood T cells in healthy people across ages (dated by TCRdb to 2015 to 2017). Receptors were amplified or captured by 5' RACE. The sample was run on an Illumina HiSeq 2500. A second 7 to 11 cycle PCR used a sample-barcoded 5' primer and a J-beta primer mix. Using fastp at Q25 and MiXCR, TCRdb reprocessed the public reads and kept productive beta chains. Every CDR3 protein is listed once, alongside the most common genes and DNA of its rows. The sample profile shows around 1,600,000 distinct CDR3 sequences; about 45% of them were found once. Roughly 3.7% of the sample comes from the top ten. What was sequenced was blood. The receptors were sampled from a young woman in good health.

The chain joins TRBV5-5 to TRBJ2-3; 9 bases match TRBD2. There are 15 residues in the CDR3. The germline gives CDR1 SGHKS, CDR2 YYEKEE (reference sequence). V lost 4 bases and J lost 1; bases outside the gene matches: 4. CDR3 in amino acids: CASSPIAGGTDTQYF. The CDR3 DNA is TGTGCCAGCAGCCCGATAGCGGGGGGCACAGATACGCAGTATTTT.

V usage is TRBV5-5 and J usage is TRBJ2-7; tentatively, D is TRBD1 (5 bases). Germline CDR1 is SGHKS and CDR2 is YYEKEE (reference sequence). V lost 1 base to trimming and J lost 3 bases, with 11 bases between them. There are 14 residues in the CDR3. The CDR3 DNA reads as TGTGCCAGCAGCTTGAATAGGGGCTTCTACGAGCAGTACTTC. Translating gives CASSLNRGFYEQYF.

This clonotype was detected only a few times. V usage is TRBV4-3 and J usage is TRBJ1-2; D is uncertain. V shed 0 bases and J shed 7 bases, with 18 bases lying between them. Germline V lookup: CDR1 LGHNA, CDR2 YSLEER. The CDR3 is 16 residues long. The DNA for the CDR3 is TGCGCCAGCAGCCAAGATCGGGTCGGGGTTCAAGCTGGCTACACCTTC. Its translation: CASSQDRVGVQAGYTF.

The J gene is TRBJ2-3, the V gene TRBV27; 8 bases align to TRBD1. V shed 6 bases and J 6 bases; nucleotides not matched to a gene: 8. The CDR3 runs 14 residues. Germline V gene data show CDR1 as MNHEY and CDR2 as SMNVEV (reference sequence). This CDR3 reads CASSRTTGEDTQYF. Here the CDR3 DNA reads TGTGCCAGCAGCCGGACGACAGGGGAGGATACGCAGTATTTT.

Details on this clonotype: The junction and the germline gene differ at one end; a read error may be behind it. The chain links TRBV10-3 to TRBJ2-1; 11 bases are a match to TRBD2. There are 15 residues in the CDR3. Germline loops: CDR1 ENHRY, CDR2 SYGVKD. CDR3 region: CAISASGGTVNEQVF. The CDR3 DNA follows: TGTGCCATCAGTGCTAGCGGGGGGACGGTTAATGAGCAGGTCTTC.

The V gene is TRBV12-3 or TRBV12-4, the J gene TRBJ2-7, with 11 bases that match TRBD2. V gave up 6 bases and J gave up 10 bases; unmatched junction bases: 17. The CDR3 covers 16 residues. CDR3 in DNA: TGTGCCAGCAGCACCGGGACTAGCGGAGTACAAGAGGCCCAGTACTTC. The encoded protein is CASSTGTSGVQEAQYF.

CDR3 nucleotides: TGTGCCAGCAGTTCCGGGACAGGGGGGGTGGCTTTCTTT. Translating it yields CASSSGTGGVAFF. V and J are TRBV12-3 or TRBV12-4 and TRBJ1-1, with 11 bases lining up with TRBD1. Unmatched junction bases numbered 6, after V lost 4 bases and J lost 11 bases. CDR3 size: 13 residues.

This clonotype was counted only a few times. The chain carries TRBV4-3 and TRBJ2-1; D ambiguous. Trimming took 3 bases from V and 5 from J, leaving 8 bases between them. The CDR3 contains 13 residues. Per the germline V gene, CDR1 is LGHNA and CDR2 is YSLEER. The CDR3 nucleotides are TGCGCCAGCAGCCACTCCCTTCACAATGAGCAGTTCTTC. It translates to CASSHSLHNEQFF.

The chain joins TRBV30 to TRBJ2-5; D is tentatively TRBD1 or TRBD2 (5 bases each). In germline, CDR1 is GTSNPN, CDR2 SVGIG (reference sequence). This CDR3 comprises 13 residues. V lost 2 bases to trimming and J lost 5 bases, with 12 bases between them. Here the CDR3 reads CAWSRGARETQYF. In DNA form, the CDR3 reads TGTGCCTGGAGTAGAGGGGCGAGGGAGACCCAGTACTTC.

This chain joins TRBV25-1 and TRBJ1-1, with D unresolved. The CDR3 length is 13 residues. V was shortened by 7 bases and J by 1 base, with 10 bases between the two germline ends. From germline, CDR1 is MGHDK and CDR2 SYGVNS. CDR3 nucleotide sequence: TGTGCCAGCATGGGTTGGGAGAACACTGAAGCTTTCTTT. This sequence encodes CASMGWENTEAFF.

CDR3 loop: CASSAFLGYPSTDTQYF. The CDR3 DNA is TGTGCCAGCAGTGCATTCCTGGGGTACCCTAGCACAGATACGCAGTATTTT. The chain carries TRBV2 and TRBJ2-3; no definite D call. This CDR3 is built from 17 residues. The germline V gene has CDR1 SNHLY and CDR2 FYNNEI. Deletions cut 4 bases from V and 0 bases from J, with 17 bases between.

The chain couples TRBV5-1 to TRBJ2-3; either TRBD1 or TRBD2 may supply D (5 bases each). V lost 9 bases and J 0 bases, leaving 17 bases between the germline ends. CDR1 is SGHRS, CDR2 YFSETQ, per germline. This CDR3 has 15 residues. The CDR3 is CATTMGETSTDTQYF. The CDR3 nucleotides are TGCGCCACCACAATGGGGGAAACTAGCACAGATACGCAGTATTTT. The full variable domain, rest sourced from reference TRBV5-1 and TRBJ2-3, is KAGVTQTPRYLIKTRGQQVTLSCSPISGHRSVSWYQQTPGQGLQFLFEYFSETQRNKGNFPGRFSGRQFSNSRSEMNVSTLELGDSALYLCATTMGETSTDTQYFGPGTRLTVL.

This clonotype showed up just once. This chain connects TRBV4-1 to TRBJ2-2, with 8 nucleotides matching TRBD1. Germline CDR1 MGHRA, CDR2 YSYEKL. The CDR3 runs to 14 residues. The V segment lost 5 bases and the J segment 5 bases; nucleotides outside the gene matches: 4. The CDR3 DNA sequence: TGCGCCAGCAGCGCCCGACAGGGGACCGGGGAGCTGTTTTTT. It specifies CASSARQGTGELFF.

V gene TRBV7-2 combines with J gene TRBJ2-1; perhaps TRBD1 as D (6 bases). The J call is doubtful: the DNA matches TRBJ2-7 better. The length of the CDR3 is 14 residues. Per germline, CDR1 SGHTA and CDR2 FQGNSA. The CDR3 loop is CAILQGPSYNEQYF. In DNA form, the CDR3 reads TGTGCCATACTGCAGGGGCCTTCCTACAATGAGCAGTACTTC.

This rearrangement joins TRBV10-3 to TRBJ2-5; the match to TRBD1 covers 7 bases. Germline values: CDR1 ENHRY, CDR2 SYGVKD. V shed 5 bases and J 1 base; nucleotides not matched to a gene: 10. The CDR3 runs 16 residues. In nucleotides, the CDR3 is TGTGCCATCAGTTCCGGGACAGTGTTTGGCCAAGAGACCCAGTACTTC. It is translated as CAISSGTVFGQETQYF.

V and J are TRBV20-1 and TRBJ2-1; no definite D call. This CDR3 is built from 13 residues. Per the germline V gene, CDR1 is DFQATT and CDR2 is SNEGSKA (reference sequence). The CDR3 DNA is TGCATCCCGGTCCGACCGCCCTACAATGAGCAGTTCTTC. This sequence encodes CIPVRPPYNEQFF.

This chain links TRBV12-5 with TRBJ2-4; D unclear. The end of the DNA is better explained by TRBJ2-7, so the J call may be wrong. Germline V gene data show CDR1 as LGHNT and CDR2 as FRNRAP. This CDR3 region has 12 residues. The CDR3 reads CASALFQHEQYF. As DNA, the CDR3 is TGTGCTAGTGCGCTTTTTCAGCACGAGCAGTACTTC.

The chain combines TRBV28 with TRBJ2-7; TRBD1 agrees at 7 bases. Germline V gene data show CDR1 as MDHEN and CDR2 as SYDVKM. The trim removed 1 base at V and 2 bases at J, leaving 2 bases unmatched. The CDR3 runs 14 residues. The CDR3 is CASSLYRGPYEQYF. DNA of the CDR3: TGTGCCAGCAGTTTATACAGGGGTCCCTACGAGCAGTACTTC.

This clonotype was counted only a few times. The rearrangement joins TRBV6-5 to TRBJ1-2, with D uncertain. Germline V gene data show CDR1 as MNHEY and CDR2 as SVGAGI. CDR3 size: 13 residues. V lost 3 bases, J lost 4 bases, and 9 bases lay in between. The CDR3 DNA reads as TGTGCCAGCAGTTATGAGGTTTCCTATGGCTACACCTTC. The encoded protein is CASSYEVSYGYTF.

This chain links TRBV20-1 with TRBJ2-7; 7 bases align to TRBD1. The germline CDR1 and CDR2 sequences are DFQATT and SNEGSKA (reference sequence). Trimming cost V 5 bases and J 0 bases; bases outside gene matches: 4. CDR3 length: 13 amino acids. The CDR3 coding sequence is TGCAGTGCTCACCGACAGGGCTCCTACGAGCAGTACTTC. This encodes CSAHRQGSYEQYF.

V usage is TRBV20-1 and J usage is TRBJ1-5, with D tentatively TRBD1 (5 bases). The CDR3 loop spans 14 amino acids. Germline CDR1 DFQATT, CDR2 SNEGSKA (reference sequence). Deletions cut 3 bases from V and 2 bases from J, with 11 bases between. The CDR3 DNA sequence: TGCAGTGCTAGCAGTTCGGGGGGCAATCAGCCCCAGCATTTT. Its protein is CSASSSGGNQPQHF.

This clonotype was recorded many times. V gene TRBV29-1 combines with J gene TRBJ1-5; D may be TRBD1 (5 bases). Trimming shortened V by 6 bases and J by 5 bases, and 17 bases separated the two germline ends. The CDR3 has 14 residues. Germline V gene sequence: CDR1 SQVTM, CDR2 ANQGSEA. CDR3 nucleotide sequence: TGCAGCGTGGCGGAGGGGATAGTGGATCAGCCCCAGCATTTT. It encodes CSVAEGIVDQPQHF.

This clonotype was seen a handful of times. CDR3 sequence reads: CASSTWTSGGTYEQYF. CDR3 bases: TGTGCCAGCAGTACCTGGACTAGCGGGGGCACGTACGAGCAGTACTTC. V usage is TRBV12-3 or TRBV12-4 and J usage is TRBJ2-7; TRBD2 agrees at 13 bases. Losses at the gene ends were 5 bases for V and 4 bases for J; bases not matched to a gene: 8. The CDR3 extends over 16 amino acids.

V is TRBV20-1 and J is TRBJ2-1; TRBD2 aligns across 8 bases. This CDR3 is 15 amino acids long. Germline assignment: CDR1 DFQATT and CDR2 SNEGSKA (reference sequence). The V and J ends lost 3 bases and 0 bases, in that order; junction bases with no gene match: 4. This chain's CDR3 is CSASSLAGSYNEQFF. DNA of the CDR3: TGCAGTGCTAGTAGCCTAGCGGGCTCCTACAATGAGCAGTTCTTC.

At least ten counts were recorded for this clonotype. The V gene is TRBV12-3 or TRBV12-4, the J gene TRBJ2-1; D is unclear. The CDR3 sequence is 12 residues long. Deletions cut 2 bases from V and 10 bases from J, with 9 bases between. The DNA for the CDR3 is TGTGCCAGCAGTTTAAGTGGGATGGAGCAGTTCTTC. As protein: CASSLSGMEQFF.

This clonotype was recorded a few times. This chain joins TRBV9 and TRBJ2-1; 7 nucleotides agree with TRBD2. This CDR3 comprises 15 residues. The germline V gene encodes CDR1 SGDLS and CDR2 YYNGEE. The trim removed 4 bases at V and 3 bases at J, leaving 7 bases unmatched. The CDR3 nucleotides read TGTGCCAGCAGCCCCCAAGGGGACTACTACAATGAGCAGTTCTTC. Residues: CASSPQGDYYNEQFF.

Only a few counts were recorded for this clonotype. In nucleotides, the CDR3 is TGTGCCATCACCTCGGGAGGGGACACTGAAGCTTTCTTT. It translates to CAITSGGDTEAFF. V usage is TRBV10-3 and J usage is TRBJ1-1, with D maybe TRBD1 (5 bases). V dropped 7 bases and J dropped 3 bases, with 12 bases sitting between them. Germline V gives CDR1 ENHRY, CDR2 SYGVKD. This CDR3 contains 13 residues.